This TCR beta chain comes out of a study of cytomegalovirus exposure and HLA in healthy donors (dated 2017 in TCRdb). In terms of the full investigation: A later analysis indicated that the 120 or so validation repertoires were generated on the platform also employed for the roughly 730 repertoires of the first cohort. The study aimed to test whether cataloging public T cell receptors could reveal signatures of past pathogen exposure. To predict cytomegalovirus infection status, the study brought together high-throughput TCR immunosequencing, statistical association of individual TCRs with disease status, and machine learning. A separate validation cohort of approximately 120 different subjects was used in addition to the approximately 610-subject first cohort. Overall study results and their limits: While some public TCRs were present in many individuals, most TCR sequences turned up only very rarely across donors. The classifier was reported to diagnose cytomegalovirus status with high specificity and sensitivity in both the original cohort and the validation cohort. A later analysis found that TCRs clustered in the first cohort also tended to co-occur in the 130 or so validation repertoires, with 90% to 95% of cluster scores above 0. The authors suggested that the approach could potentially be generalized to other disease states and immunological phenotypes. In the study, some 160 TCR beta chains were listed as associated with cytomegalovirus. A few of the identified cytomegalovirus-associated TCR beta chains were confirmed in vitro to be specific for cytomegalovirus antigens. The validation cohort had no HLA typing available for a later analysis, so co-occurrence within that cohort was assessed over all 130 or so repertoires.

About this clone itself: There is no known antigen for this receptor. Base qualities were left out, and no much larger clone turns up one base away.

Libraries were prepared through the immunoSEQ multiplex PCR assay. The paper's processing steps were these. A statistical classification framework was developed to diagnose cytomegalovirus status using the catalog of TCR beta chain sequences. The table comes from immuneACCESS by way of TCRdb, which keeps in-frame sequences with V and J called. Part of the clones is missing from these tables; in studies checked, under half for an unresolved V gene and the rest for unknown reasons. V and J calls and clone size come straight from that table; D and trimming were deduced from the DNA. Recorded for this sample are 150,000 to 200,000 clones; 86% of them occurred a single time. In total, the top ten clones hold approximately 1.5% of the sample. Donors formed part of the validation cohort, which comprised 120 subjects and was distinct from the first cohort of under 800 subjects. V was cut back by 4 bases and J by 0 bases, leaving a gap of 11 bases between them. The germline V gene (reference sequence) specifies SGHNT as CDR1 and YYREEE as CDR2. Inclusive of the bounding cysteine and phenylalanine, the CDR3 is 15 residues long. The CDR3 DNA has 45 bases and is translated from base 1.

Rearrangement joined TRBV5-4 to TRBJ1-3, with no D gene named confidently. The sequence was collected from a young woman in good health and CMV-seronegative. The sequenced sample was PBMCs. CDR3 sequence: CASSLPGFSGNTIYF. The DNA sequence follows: TGTGCCAGCAGCCTCCCCGGGTTCTCTGGAAACACCATATATTTT.